The sequence of this T cell receptor (beta chain) was determined in a study of STAT5B mutations in CD4+ large granular lymphocyte leukemia (dated by TCRdb to the early 2020s). General notes on the study: Among the healthy controls, the CDR3 'QG' motif was associated with a particular HLA allele. The TCRbeta repertoires of CD4+ T-cell large granular lymphocyte leukemia patients were compared with the TCRbeta repertoires of healthy blood donors. Flow cytometry on FACSCanto II or FACSVerse showed that the purified fractions were more than 95% pure among lymphocytes. Summary of the overall study and its limitations: The main leukemic clonotypes were found to be private to each patient, although roughly a quarter of the main leukemic clonotypes were detected at low frequency in the non-leukemic repertoires of other patients. CD4-sorted patient repertoires appeared more clonal than healthy CD4+ repertoires, and this difference persisted after removing the putative leukemic clones. Data were not HLA-matched; higher clonality in CD4+ versus CD8+ T-LGLL could reflect the relatively small sample size. Enrichment of TRBV06-family usage was observed among the top patient clones (8/27) relative to healthy controls (2/35).

Buffy coats from over 35 blood donors, supplied by the Finnish Red Cross blood service, were used as healthy controls. All TCR-sequenced material derived from peripheral blood: patient blood samples and healthy donor buffy coats. Peripheral blood mononuclear cells were isolated by Ficoll-Hypaque gradient centrifugation. CD4+ cells were magnetically purified from the buffy coats of healthy controls. The Gentra Puregene Cell and Tissue kit was used for genomic DNA extraction, and quantification was performed on a Qubit 2.0 fluorometer. The immunoSEQ assay at survey resolution was applied to genomic DNA for sequencing of TCRbeta rearrangements. Concerning the study's data processing: In the TCR sequencing data, the smallest productive clonotype frequency that could be detected was 2.59 x 10-5. Analyses included only productive TCRbeta rearrangements, meaning complete and in-frame sequences. Clonality for each sample was calculated as Simpson clonality in the immunoSEQ Analyzer version 3.0. Clones were binned by frequency as very rare, small, medium, large (1-20%) or hyperexpanded (>20%). OLGA 1.2.3 estimated generation probabilities, VDJtools produced V-gene circos plots, VDJdb was queried for specificities, and GLIPH identified CDR3 motifs. The table was pulled from immuneACCESS by TCRdb, which kept in-frame rearrangements only. Such tables lose some clones; where checked, under half of the loss comes from unresolved V genes, and the rest has no known cause. That table gives V, J and clone size, and the DNA gave D and trimming. A total of 20,000 to 30,000 clones appear in this sample, 81% of them only once. The ten most abundant clones make up more than 0.25% of the sample.

Regarding this clone: This clone's antigen is unknown. It has no much larger one-base neighbor in the sample; base qualities were not kept.

The germline V gene sets CDR1 to MGHRA and CDR2 to YSYEKL. There are 17 amino acids in the CDR3, from cysteine to phenylalanine inclusive. Only CDR3 DNA is held: 51 bases, read in frame from base 1. Clipping removes 0 bases from V and 6 bases from J, with 8 as the unmatched junction base count. The source of this sequence is a human donor in good health. The chain is made from TRBV4-1 and TRBJ2-3; 11 central bases correspond to TRBD2. The sample was CD4+ T cells from blood buffy coats. The nucleotide sequence is TGCGCCAGCAGCCAAGACACTAGCGGGAGAGGGGAGGATACGCAGTATTTT. Its translation is CASSQDTSGRGEDTQYF.